The 4 T cell receptor beta chains reported below all come from one sample, sequenced in a study of CD8 T cells in Susac syndrome (dated by TCRdb to the late 2010s). Preparation of the library involved the immunoSEQ multiplex PCR assay. RNA was extracted using the RNeasy kit, and roughly 0.5 to 1 ug of the RNA was reverse transcribed with random hexamers. TCRdb trimmed the raw reads at Q25, called clones with MiXCR and kept productive beta chains. Each CDR3 protein gets just one entry, which takes the most common genes and DNA from the rows behind it. This sample comprises 200,000 to 250,000 distinct CDR3 sequences, 85% to 95% of them detected only once. The ten largest clones add up to 0.082% of the sample. Sequencing was done on a sample of CD4+ T cells from PBMCs. These receptors were collected from a human donor with multiple sclerosis.

This CDR3 is CSARGQRASRNEQFF. As DNA, the CDR3 is TGCAGTGCTAGAGGCCAGCGAGCCTCTAGAAATGAGCAGTTCTTC. The chain links TRBV20-1 to TRBJ2-1, with unresolved D. Between the trimmed V and J ends, which lost 1 base and 7 bases, there was a span of 17 bases. Per the germline V gene, CDR1 is DFQATT and CDR2 is SNEGSKA (reference sequence). The CDR3 consists of 15 residues.

The chain uses TRBV9 and TRBJ1-6, with D maybe TRBD1 (5 bases). The germline gives CDR1 SGDLS, CDR2 YYNGEE. This CDR3 is 12 amino acids long. V lost 2 bases and J 14 bases, leaving 11 bases between the germline ends. CDR3: CASSVRDPTLHF. As DNA, the CDR3 is TGTGCCAGCAGCGTTAGGGACCCCACCCTCCACTTT.

The CDR3 spells CSVEDGYNQPQHF. CDR3 nucleotides: TGCAGCGTTGAAGACGGATACAATCAGCCCCAGCATTTT. The chain couples TRBV29-1 to TRBJ1-5; D remains ambiguous. Germline CDR1 SQVTM, CDR2 ANQGSEA. V was clipped by 0 bases and J by 3 bases, with 6 bases between them. The CDR3 loop spans 13 amino acids.

This chain links TRBV7-8 with TRBJ2-3; 14 bases map to TRBD2. Germline CDR1 reads SGHVS; CDR2 reads FQNEAQ. V lost 5 bases and J lost 7; bases outside the gene matches: 8. There are 16 residues in the CDR3. The DNA of the CDR3 is TGTGCCAGCAGCAAAAGGACTAGCGGGGGGACCCATACGCAGTATTTT. Amino acid sequence: CASSKRTSGGTHTQYF.